A single T cell receptor (beta chain) is shown here with its context. CDR1 and CDR2 (germline): MNHEY, SMNVEV (reference sequence). V shed 7 bases and J shed 3 bases, with 7 bases lying between them. CDR3 size: 13 residues. These data are taken from a study of blood T cells in healthy people across ages. Sample-barcoded 5' priming and a J-beta primer mix drove a second PCR of about 6 to 12 cycles. Each cDNA molecule received a tag from a template-switch adaptor that had 12 random nucleotides. From the 5' RACE reads, TCRdb called clonotypes with MiXCR, one entry per CDR3 protein. Of roughly 730,000 distinct CDR3 sequences listed, approximately 60% are singletons.

The sample consisted of blood. The chain recombines TRBV27 with TRBJ2-6; D unresolved. The sequence derives from a man aged 40-55 years in good health. CDR3 in amino acids: CASTSGGANVLTF. CDR3 DNA: TGTGCCAGCACCAGTGGTGGGGCCAACGTCCTGACTTTC.